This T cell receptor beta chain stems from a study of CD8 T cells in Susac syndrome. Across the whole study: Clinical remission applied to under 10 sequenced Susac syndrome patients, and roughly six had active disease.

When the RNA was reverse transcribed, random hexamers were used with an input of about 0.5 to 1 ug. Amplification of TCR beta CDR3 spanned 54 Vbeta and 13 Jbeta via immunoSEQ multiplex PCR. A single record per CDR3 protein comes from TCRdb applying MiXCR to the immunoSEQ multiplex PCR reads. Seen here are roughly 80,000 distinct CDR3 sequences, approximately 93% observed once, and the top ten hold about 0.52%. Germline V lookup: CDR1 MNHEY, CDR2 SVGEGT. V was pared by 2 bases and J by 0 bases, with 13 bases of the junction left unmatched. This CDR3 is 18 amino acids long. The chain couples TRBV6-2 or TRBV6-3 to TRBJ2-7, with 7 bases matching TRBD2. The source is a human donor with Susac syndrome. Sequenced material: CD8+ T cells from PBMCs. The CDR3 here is CASSYPLTSRASSYEQYF. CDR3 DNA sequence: TGTGCCAGCAGTTACCCGCTGACTAGCAGGGCGAGCTCCTACGAGCAGTACTTC.